A single T cell receptor beta chain is shown here with its context. The record originates from a study of blood T cell repertoires in COVID-19. The V end was cut by 5 bases, the J end by 1 base, with 15 bases between. CDR1 is SGHAT, CDR2 FQNNGV, per germline. This CDR3 contains 16 residues. As processed by the authors: Estimated nucleated cell counts came from reference gene primer amplification. Sequenced by immunoSEQ multiplex PCR; TCRdb stores in-frame clones only, minus some. V, J and clone size are taken as reported in that table, and D and trimming were inferred from the DNA itself. The sample comprises approximately 160,000 clones, 90% of which are singletons, and approximately 0.5% rests with the top ten.

This TCR came from a man aged 45-65 years with acute or convalescent COVID-19. The sample consisted of peripheral blood. J is TRBJ2-1 and V is TRBV11-2; tentatively, D is TRBD2 (5 bases). The CDR3 bases are TGTGCCAGCAGCAAGTCAACCGGGGTATCCTACAATGAGCAGTTCTTC. This gives the protein CASSKSTGVSYNEQFF.